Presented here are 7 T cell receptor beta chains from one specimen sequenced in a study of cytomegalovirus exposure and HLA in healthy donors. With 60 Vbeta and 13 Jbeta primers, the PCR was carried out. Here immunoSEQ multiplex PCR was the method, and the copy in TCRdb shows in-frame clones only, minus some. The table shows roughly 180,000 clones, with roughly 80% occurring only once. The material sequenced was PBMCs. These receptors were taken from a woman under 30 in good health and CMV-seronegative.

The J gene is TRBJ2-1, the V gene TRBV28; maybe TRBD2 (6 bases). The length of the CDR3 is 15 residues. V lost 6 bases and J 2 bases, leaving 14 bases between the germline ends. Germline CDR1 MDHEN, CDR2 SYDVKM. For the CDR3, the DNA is TGTGCCAGCAGCACCGGGACTCCCGCCTACAATGAGCAGTTCTTC. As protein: CASSTGTPAYNEQFF.

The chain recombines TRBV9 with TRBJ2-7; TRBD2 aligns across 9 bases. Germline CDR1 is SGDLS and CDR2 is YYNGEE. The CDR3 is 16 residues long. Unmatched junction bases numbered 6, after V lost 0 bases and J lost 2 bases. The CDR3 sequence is CASSVAPTSGTYEQYF. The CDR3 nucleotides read TGTGCCAGCAGCGTAGCCCCGACTAGCGGTACCTACGAGCAGTACTTC. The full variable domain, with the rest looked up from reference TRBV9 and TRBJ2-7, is DSGVTQTPKHLITATGQRVTLRCSPRSGDLSVYWYQQSLDQGLQFLIQYYNGEERAKGNILERFSAQQFPDLHSELNLSSLELGDSALYFCASSVAPTSGTYEQYFGPGTRLTVT.

Here the CDR3 reads CASSLAGSNSPLHF. CDR3 DNA sequence: TGCGCCAGCAGCTTGGCAGGCTCCAATTCACCCCTCCACTTT. This chain connects TRBV5-1 to TRBJ1-6; D is unclear. The CDR3 is made up of 14 amino acids. V dropped 0 bases and J dropped 7 bases, with 8 bases sitting between them. Germline V CDR1 and CDR2: SGHRS, YFSETQ.

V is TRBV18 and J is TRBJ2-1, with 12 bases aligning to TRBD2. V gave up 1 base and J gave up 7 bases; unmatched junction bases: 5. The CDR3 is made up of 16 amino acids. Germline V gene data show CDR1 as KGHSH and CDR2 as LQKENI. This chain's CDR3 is CASSPLRLAGDNEQFF. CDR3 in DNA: TGTGCCAGCTCACCACTACGACTAGCGGGAGATAATGAGCAGTTCTTC.

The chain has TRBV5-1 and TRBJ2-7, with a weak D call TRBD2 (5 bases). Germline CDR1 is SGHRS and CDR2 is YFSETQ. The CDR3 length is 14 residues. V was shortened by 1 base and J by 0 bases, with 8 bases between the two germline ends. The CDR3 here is CASSLYGSSYEQYF. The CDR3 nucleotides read TGCGCCAGCAGCTTGTATGGGAGCTCCTACGAGCAGTACTTC.

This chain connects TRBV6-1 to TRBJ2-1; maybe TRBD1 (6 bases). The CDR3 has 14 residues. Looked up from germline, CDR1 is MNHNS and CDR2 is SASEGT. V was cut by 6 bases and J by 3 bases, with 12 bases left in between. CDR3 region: CASSRRGIYNEQFF. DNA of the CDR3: TGTGCCAGCAGCCGAAGGGGGATCTACAATGAGCAGTTCTTC.

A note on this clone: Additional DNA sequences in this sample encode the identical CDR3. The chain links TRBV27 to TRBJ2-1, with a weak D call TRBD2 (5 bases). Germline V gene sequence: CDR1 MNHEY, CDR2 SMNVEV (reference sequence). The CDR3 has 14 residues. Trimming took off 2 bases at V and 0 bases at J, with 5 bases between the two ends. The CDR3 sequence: CASSLSGSYNEQFF. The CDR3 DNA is TGTGCCAGCAGTTTAAGCGGCTCCTACAATGAGCAGTTCTTC.